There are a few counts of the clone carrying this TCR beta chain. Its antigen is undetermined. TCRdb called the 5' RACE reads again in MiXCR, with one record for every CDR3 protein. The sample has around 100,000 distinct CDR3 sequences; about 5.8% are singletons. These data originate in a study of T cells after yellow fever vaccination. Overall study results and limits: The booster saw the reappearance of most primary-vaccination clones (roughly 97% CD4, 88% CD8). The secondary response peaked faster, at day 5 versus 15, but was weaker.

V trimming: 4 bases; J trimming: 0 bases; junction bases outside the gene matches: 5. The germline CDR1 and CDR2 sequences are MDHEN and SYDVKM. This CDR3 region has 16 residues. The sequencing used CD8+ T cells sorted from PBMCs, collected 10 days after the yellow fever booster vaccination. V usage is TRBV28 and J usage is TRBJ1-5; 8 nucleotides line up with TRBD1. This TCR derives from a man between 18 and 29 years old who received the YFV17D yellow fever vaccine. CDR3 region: CASSWGQVDSNQPQHF. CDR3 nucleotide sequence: TGTGCCAGCAGTTGGGGACAGGTGGATAGCAATCAGCCCCAGCATTTT.